This TCR beta chain emerged from a study of response to subunit inactivated influenza vaccine. Trimming cost V 1 base and J 9 bases; bases outside gene matches: 4. CDR1 LGHDT and CDR2 YNNKEL come from the germline V gene (reference sequence). The CDR3 runs 14 residues. Whole-study findings and limits: Seasonal influenza vaccination, on each occasion, was suggested by the authors to recruit few new T cells.

TCRdb re-derived calls from the RT-PCR reads in MiXCR, one entry per CDR3 protein. The data hold about 700,000 distinct CDR3 sequences, with around 14% observed a single time. Comments on this clonotype: The antigen is unknown.

The TCR was taken from a man in his fifties or sixties who received an inactivated influenza vaccine. The material sequenced was PBMCs from blood, taken about 14 days before vaccination. The rearrangement joins TRBV3-1 to TRBJ2-1; 9 nucleotides match TRBD2. In DNA, the CDR3 is TGTGCCAGCAGCCAAGTAGCGGGAGTCGGTGAGCAGTTCTTC. This encodes CASSQVAGVGEQFF.